There are a few counts of the clone carrying this TCR beta chain. Its matching antigen is unknown. The entry originates in a study of identical twins. Study-level results: The models gave estimates that fell short of the out-of-frame TCR alpha sharing seen in monozygotic twins.

Trimming at V came to 1 base and at J to 8 bases, leaving 10 bases not matched to a gene. The CDR3 is made up of 15 amino acids. CDR1 is LGHNA, CDR2 YNFKEQ, per germline. Each CDR3 protein is one row after TCRdb ran MiXCR on the 5' RACE reads. The table shows 500,000 to 650,000 distinct CDR3 sequences, with about 22% occurring only once. The same data also went into a second study, on yellow fever vaccine responses in identical twins.

This receptor was taken from a young woman in good health. Sequenced material: CD4+ T cells sorted from blood. This chain connects TRBV4-2 to TRBJ1-1; 7 bases fit TRBD1. The CDR3 nucleotides read TGTGCCAGCAGCCAAGCCCCGGGACAGAAGGCAGAAGCTTTCTTT. Its protein product is CASSQAPGQKAEAFF.